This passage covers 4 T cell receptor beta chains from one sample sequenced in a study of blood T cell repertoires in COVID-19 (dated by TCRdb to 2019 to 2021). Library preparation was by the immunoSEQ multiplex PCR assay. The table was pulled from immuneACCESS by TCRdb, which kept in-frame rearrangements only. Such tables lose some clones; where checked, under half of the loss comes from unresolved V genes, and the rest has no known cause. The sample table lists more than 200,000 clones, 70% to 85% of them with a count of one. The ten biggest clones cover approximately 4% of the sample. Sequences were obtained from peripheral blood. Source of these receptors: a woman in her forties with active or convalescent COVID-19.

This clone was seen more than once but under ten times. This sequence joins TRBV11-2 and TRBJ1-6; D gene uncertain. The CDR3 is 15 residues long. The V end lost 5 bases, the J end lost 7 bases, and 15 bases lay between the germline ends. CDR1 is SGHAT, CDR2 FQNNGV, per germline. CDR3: CASSPREGINSPLHF. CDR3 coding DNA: TGTGCCAGCAGCCCGCGTGAGGGAATCAATTCACCCCTCCACTTT.

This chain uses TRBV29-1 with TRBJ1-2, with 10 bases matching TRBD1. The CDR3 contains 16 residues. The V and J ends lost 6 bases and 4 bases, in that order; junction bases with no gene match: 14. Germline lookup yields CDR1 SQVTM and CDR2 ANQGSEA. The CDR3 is CSVGAGQGLWSYGYTF. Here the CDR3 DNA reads TGCAGCGTCGGAGCGGGACAGGGGTTGTGGAGCTATGGCTACACCTTC.

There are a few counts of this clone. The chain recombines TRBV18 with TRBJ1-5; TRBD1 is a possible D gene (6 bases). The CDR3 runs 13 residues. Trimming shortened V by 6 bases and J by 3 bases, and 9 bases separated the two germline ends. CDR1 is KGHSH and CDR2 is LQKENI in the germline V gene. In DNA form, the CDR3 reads TGTGCCAGCTCCGGGACACACAATCAGCCCCAGCATTTT. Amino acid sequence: CASSGTHNQPQHF.

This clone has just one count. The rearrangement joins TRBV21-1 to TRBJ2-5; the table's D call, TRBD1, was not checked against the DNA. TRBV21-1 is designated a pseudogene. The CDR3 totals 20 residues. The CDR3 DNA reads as TGTGCCAGCAGCAAAGCGGGGAGGACAGGGAGGGCTCTGACAAAAGAGACCCAGTACTTC. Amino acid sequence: CASSKAGRTGRALTKETQYF.